Shown below are 24 T cell receptor beta chains from a single sample sequenced in a study of PD-L1 blockade in urothelial cancer. Time point of the sample: pretreatment peripheral blood. This table comes from immunoSEQ multiplex PCR, and its TCRdb copy is limited to in-frame clones, with some not included. The sample includes over 75,000 clones, roughly 90% of them seen just once. This specimen consisted of PBMCs, obtained around atezolizumab (anti-PD-L1) treatment. All receptors come from a woman of 80 years or more with urothelial cancer.

A few counts support this clone. The CDR3 nucleotides read TGTGCCTGGAGCCTACAGTTAGGCAACACTGAAGCTTTCTTT. The encoded protein is CAWSLQLGNTEAFF. The chain couples TRBV30 to TRBJ1-1; no clear D gene. The CDR3 is made up of 14 amino acids. The V gene's germline CDR1 is GTSNPN and CDR2 SVGIG (reference sequence). V gave up 3 bases and J gave up 2 bases, with 13 bases separating them.

The chain uses TRBV27 and TRBJ2-5; 8 bases match TRBD2. V dropped 5 bases and J dropped 6; count of bases not matched to a gene: 11. The CDR3 is 15 amino acids. The V gene's germline CDR1 is MNHEY and CDR2 SMNVEV (reference sequence). CDR3 bases: TGTGCCAGCAGTCCCCGCGGGGGGTCCATCCAGACCCAGTACTTC. Amino acid sequence: CASSPRGGSIQTQYF.

The J gene is TRBJ1-2, the V gene TRBV27; 12 nucleotides line up with TRBD1. CDR3 length: 16 residues. V lost 6 bases, J lost 5 bases, and 10 bases stayed unmatched. CDR1 MNHEY and CDR2 SMNVEV come from the germline V gene (reference sequence). The CDR3 sequence: CASREYAGQGAYGYTF. The CDR3, as DNA: TGTGCCAGCAGGGAGTACGCGGGACAGGGGGCATATGGCTACACCTTC.

This chain links TRBV11-2 with TRBJ1-2; D is possibly TRBD1 (6 bases). The CDR3 extends over 14 amino acids. From germline, CDR1 is SGHAT and CDR2 FQNNGV. Trimming removed 5 bases from V and 2 bases from J, with 12 bases in between. CDR3 amino acids: CASSRDMRNYGYTF. Written as DNA, the CDR3 is TGTGCCAGCAGCCGGGACATGAGAAACTATGGCTACACCTTC.

This chain connects TRBV30 to TRBJ1-2; 12 positions agree with TRBD1. This CDR3 region has 13 residues. The V gene end was trimmed by 6 bases and the J gene end by 8 bases; junction bases not matched to a gene: 7. CDR1 GTSNPN and CDR2 SVGIG come from the germline V gene (reference sequence). CDR3 sequence: CACNTGTGGGYTF. Written as DNA, the CDR3 is TGTGCCTGTAATACCGGGACAGGGGGCGGCTACACCTTC.

This chain joins TRBV29-1 and TRBJ2-7, with D possibly being TRBD1 (6 bases). This CDR3 has 14 residues. V was clipped by 3 bases and J by 6 bases, with 18 bases between them. The germline V gene encodes CDR1 SQVTM and CDR2 ANQGSEA. Written as DNA, the CDR3 is TGCAGCGTTGAGCAGGGGTTTGGGGTTGCCGAGCAGTACTTC. It specifies CSVEQGFGVAEQYF.

This sequence joins TRBV28 and TRBJ2-1; perhaps TRBD1 as D (5 bases). V lost 10 bases and J 5 bases, leaving 21 bases between the germline ends. Germline assignment: CDR1 MDHEN and CDR2 SYDVKM. This CDR3 has 15 residues. CDR3 nucleotide sequence: TGTGCCATCAGACCTAGGGGTTCAACGAACAATGAGCAGTTCTTC. Residues: CAIRPRGSTNNEQFF.

The V gene is TRBV6-5, the J gene TRBJ1-1, with D maybe TRBD1 (5 bases). Per the germline V gene, CDR1 is MNHEY and CDR2 is SVGAGI. This CDR3 spans 14 amino acids. V gave up 4 bases and J gave up 1 base, with 10 bases separating them. This CDR3 is CASSFDRKNTEAFF. The CDR3 DNA reads as TGTGCCAGCAGTTTTGACAGAAAGAACACTGAAGCTTTCTTT.

In DNA form, the CDR3 reads TGTGCCAGTAGTATTTTCGCGGGGGGCAATGAGCAGTTCTTC. Protein product: CASSIFAGGNEQFF. J is TRBJ2-1 and V is TRBV19, with 8 nucleotides matching TRBD2. The CDR3 contains 14 residues. V lost 3 bases, J lost 6 bases, and 4 bases stayed unmatched. Per the germline V gene, CDR1 is LNHDA and CDR2 is SQIVND (reference sequence).

In DNA form, the CDR3 reads TGCGCCAGCAGCTTGGGGGGGCAGGGGCATGGCACAGATACGCAGTATTTT. Translation: CASSLGGQGHGTDTQYF. The chain employs TRBV5-1 and TRBJ2-3, with a possible D match to TRBD1 (6 bases). The CDR3 spans 17 residues. Looked up from germline, CDR1 is SGHRS and CDR2 is YFSETQ. V was shortened by 0 bases and J by 1 base, with 15 bases between the two germline ends. The full variable domain, in which reference TRBV5-1 and TRBJ2-3 provide the parts outside the CDR3, is KAGVTQTPRYLIKTRGQQVTLSCSPISGHRSVSWYQQTPGQGLQFLFEYFSETQRNKGNFPGRFSGRQFSNSRSEMNVSTLELGDSALYLCASSLGGQGHGTDTQYFGPGTRLTVL.

The V and J genes are TRBV19 and TRBJ2-1, with 7 nucleotides matching TRBD1. Germline trimming cut 7 bases from V and 3 bases from J; bases unmatched to any gene: 6. The CDR3 length is 14 residues. Germline V gene sequence: CDR1 LNHDA, CDR2 SQIVND (reference sequence). CDR3 amino acids: CASTRDSVYNEQFF. The CDR3 coding sequence is TGTGCCAGTACCCGGGACAGCGTCTACAATGAGCAGTTCTTC.

The chain employs TRBV28 and TRBJ1-1; 11 nucleotides agree with TRBD1. The V segment lost 4 bases and the J segment 3 bases; nucleotides outside the gene matches: 1. This CDR3 has 14 residues. Germline CDR1 reads MDHEN; CDR2 reads SYDVKM. This CDR3 is CASSSGQGDTEAFF. DNA of the CDR3: TGTGCCAGCAGTTCGGGACAGGGGGACACTGAAGCTTTCTTT.

The chain recombines TRBV9 with TRBJ2-5; D perhaps matches TRBD2 (6 bases). Per germline, CDR1 SGDLS and CDR2 YYNGEE. Trimming cost V 1 base and J 4 bases, with 14 bases left between them. This CDR3 region has 15 residues. The CDR3 nucleotides are TGTGCCAGCAGCGTATTGGGGGGTTGGGCAGAGACCCAGTACTTC. This codes for CASSVLGGWAETQYF.

This chain uses TRBV27 with TRBJ1-4, with a weak D call TRBD1 (5 bases). This CDR3 is 14 amino acids long. Trimming cost V 6 bases and J 4 bases, with 12 bases left between them. The germline CDR1 and CDR2 sequences are MNHEY and SMNVEV (reference sequence). The CDR3 protein is CASRPRGGNEKLFF. CDR3 DNA: TGTGCCAGCAGGCCCCGGGGGGGTAATGAAAAACTGTTTTTT.

The rearrangement uses TRBV19 and TRBJ2-7, with D perhaps matching TRBD2 (6 bases). Germline assignment: CDR1 LNHDA and CDR2 SQIVND (reference sequence). The length of the CDR3 is 16 residues. Trimming shortened V by 4 bases and J by 1 base, and 17 bases separated the two germline ends. CDR3 bases: TGTGCCAGTAGTACGCCCAGGGACTTGAATTCCTACGAGCAGTACTTC. It is translated as CASSTPRDLNSYEQYF.

Concerning this clone itself: The conserved phenylalanine or tryptophan is not found at the CDR3 terminus, so this likely reflects a read error. The DNA is left out, because the CDR3 cannot be placed on it with certainty; the CDR3 is given as TCRdb lists it. The chain uses TRBV21-1 and TRBJ2-3; the table's D call TRBD1 went unverified against the DNA. TRBV21-1 has pseudogene status. Both ends counted, the CDR3 spans 10 residues. CDR3 residues: CARSLRGHRI.

V gene TRBV27 combines with J gene TRBJ2-7, with 7 bases aligning to TRBD2. This CDR3 is built from 15 residues. Trimming cost V 6 bases and J 5 bases; bases outside gene matches: 13. Germline lookup yields CDR1 MNHEY and CDR2 SMNVEV (reference sequence). CDR3 sequence: CASSSWGGRGNEQYF. CDR3 DNA sequence: TGTGCCAGCAGCAGCTGGGGAGGGAGAGGAAACGAGCAGTACTTC.

This sequence joins TRBV30 and TRBJ1-5, with D possibly being TRBD1 (5 bases). Germline-derived CDR1 and CDR2 are GTSNPN and SVGIG (reference sequence). V gave up 0 bases and J gave up 11 bases, with 26 bases separating them. This CDR3 is built from 17 residues. Here the CDR3 DNA reads TGTGCCTGGAGTGTTCCCCAGGGTTTTTTCGTCGTTCGGGCCCAGCATTTT. The encoded protein is CAWSVPQGFFVVRAQHF.

The rearrangement links TRBV29-1 to TRBJ1-2, with D tentatively TRBD1 (5 bases). CDR1 SQVTM and CDR2 ANQGSEA come from the germline V gene. CDR3 length equals 11 residues. This CDR3 reads CGSGSSGGYTF. The CDR3, as DNA: TGCGGCTCAGGGTCTTCAGGTGGCTACACCTTC.

The chain links TRBV2 to TRBJ1-3; D uncertain. Per germline, CDR1 SNHLY and CDR2 FYNNEI. Trimming took off 4 bases at V and 1 base at J, with 8 bases between the two ends. The CDR3 extends over 14 amino acids. CDR3 protein: CASSVSGSGNTIYF. The CDR3 DNA reads TGTGCCAGCAGTGTCTCCGGGTCTGGAAACACCATATATTTT.

The chain is built from TRBV7-2 and TRBJ1-2; TRBD1 is a possible D gene (6 bases). Germline V gene sequence: CDR1 SGHTA, CDR2 FQGNSA. Trimming left V 1 base short and J 4 bases short, with 16 bases between. The CDR3 has 16 residues. Written as DNA, the CDR3 is TGTGCCAGCAGCTTAGGGGCCTTACAGGGTTCCTATGGCTACACCTTC. Protein sequence: CASSLGALQGSYGYTF.

In its sample, this clone was seen once. The chain links TRBV5-1 to TRBJ2-3; 11 bases agree with TRBD2. This CDR3 comprises 17 residues. Germline trimming cut 3 bases from V and 5 bases from J; bases unmatched to any gene: 11. CDR1 is SGHRS and CDR2 is YFSETQ in the germline V gene. The CDR3 DNA reads TGCGCCAGCAGCTCCTCCTTAGCGGGAGGGCGGGAAGATACGCAGTATTTT. Protein product: CASSSSLAGGREDTQYF.

This chain connects TRBV5-1 to TRBJ1-2; unclear D gene. Trimming took 0 bases from V and 0 from J, leaving 12 bases between them. Germline CDR1 reads SGHRS; CDR2 reads YFSETQ. The CDR3 loop spans 16 amino acids. The CDR3 DNA follows: TGCGCCAGCAGCTTGGGATTCCGAACAGCTAACTATGGCTACACCTTC. Amino acids: CASSLGFRTANYGYTF. The entire variable domain, with the rest obtained from reference TRBV5-1 and TRBJ1-2, is as follows: KAGVTQTPRYLIKTRGQQVTLSCSPISGHRSVSWYQQTPGQGLQFLFEYFSETQRNKGNFPGRFSGRQFSNSRSEMNVSTLELGDSALYLCASSLGFRTANYGYTFGSGTRLTVV.

V usage is TRBV19 and J usage is TRBJ2-1; D gene uncertain. From germline, CDR1 is LNHDA and CDR2 SQIVND (reference sequence). The CDR3 length is 14 residues. Trimming shortened V by 1 base and J by 6 bases, and 10 bases separated the two germline ends. The CDR3 DNA follows: TGTGCCAGTAGTATAGTCCGAGCCCCCAATGAGCAGTTCTTC. Encoded protein: CASSIVRAPNEQFF.